The source of this T cell receptor (beta chain) is a study of blood T cell repertoires in COVID-19. On the study more broadly: Italy, Spain and the United States were the sources of the convalescent and acute COVID-19 samples.

Residents of 24 US areas, aged 18 to 89 years, made up the participants. Cohorts were assigned according to the clinical history that participants reported. Original processing notes: Amplification of reference gene primers was used by the study to estimate nucleated cell counts. The table came from immunoSEQ multiplex PCR; TCRdb's copy has only in-frame clones and leaves some out. From that table come the V and J calls and clone size; the DNA was used to work out D and trimming. The data contain 150,000 or so clones, about 90% of them singletons. Trimming left V 8 bases short and J 4 bases short, with 15 bases between. CDR3 length equals 13 residues. The V gene's germline CDR1 is LNHDA and CDR2 SQIVND (reference sequence).

The rearrangement joins TRBV19 to TRBJ2-7; D is possibly TRBD2 (7 bases). The TCR was taken from a human donor with acute COVID-19. The donor label of this sample is uncertain. The specimen sequenced was PBMCs or T cells enriched from blood (not recorded which). The CDR3 spells CASLLGRGYEQYF. The CDR3 coding sequence is TGTGCCAGTCTATTGGGGAGGGGGTACGAGCAGTACTTC.